The clone carrying this TCR beta chain showed up many times. What it binds is unknown. The CDR3 extends over 16 amino acids. V trimming: 4 bases; J trimming: 0 bases; junction bases outside the gene matches: 3. Germline V lookup: CDR1 SGDLS, CDR2 YYNGEE. This record belongs to a study of T-cell memory formation after mild COVID-19. Study-level points and caveats: CD8+ contracting clones occupied EMRA, while CD4+ ones occupied mainly CM and EM.

TCRdb processed the 5' RACE reads anew with MiXCR; each CDR3 protein has one entry. The sample gives roughly 130,000 distinct CDR3 sequences, 5% to 6.5% of which show up once; 2% to 2.5% is in the top ten. The source of this sequence is an adult woman who had mild COVID-19 (a few samples of this study predate the infection). Cell type and time point are not known. The specimen was PBMCs or a T cell subset sorted from them (not recorded which). The chain carries TRBV9 and TRBJ2-1, with TRBD2 matching 11 bases. CDR3 region: CASSPLAGDSYNEQFF. CDR3 in DNA: TGTGCCAGCAGCCCACTAGCGGGAGACTCCTACAATGAGCAGTTCTTC.